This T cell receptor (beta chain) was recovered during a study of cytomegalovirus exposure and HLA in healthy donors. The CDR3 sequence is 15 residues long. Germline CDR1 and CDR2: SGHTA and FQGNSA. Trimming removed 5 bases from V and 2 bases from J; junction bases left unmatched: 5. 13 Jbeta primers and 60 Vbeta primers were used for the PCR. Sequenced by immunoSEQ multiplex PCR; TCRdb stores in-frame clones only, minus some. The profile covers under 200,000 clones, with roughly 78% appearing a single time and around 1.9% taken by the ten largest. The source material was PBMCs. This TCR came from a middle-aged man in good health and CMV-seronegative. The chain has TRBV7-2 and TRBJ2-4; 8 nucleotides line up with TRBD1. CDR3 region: CASSLGQGTKNIQYF. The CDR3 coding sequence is TGTGCCAGCAGCCTAGGACAGGGAACCAAAAACATTCAGTACTTC.